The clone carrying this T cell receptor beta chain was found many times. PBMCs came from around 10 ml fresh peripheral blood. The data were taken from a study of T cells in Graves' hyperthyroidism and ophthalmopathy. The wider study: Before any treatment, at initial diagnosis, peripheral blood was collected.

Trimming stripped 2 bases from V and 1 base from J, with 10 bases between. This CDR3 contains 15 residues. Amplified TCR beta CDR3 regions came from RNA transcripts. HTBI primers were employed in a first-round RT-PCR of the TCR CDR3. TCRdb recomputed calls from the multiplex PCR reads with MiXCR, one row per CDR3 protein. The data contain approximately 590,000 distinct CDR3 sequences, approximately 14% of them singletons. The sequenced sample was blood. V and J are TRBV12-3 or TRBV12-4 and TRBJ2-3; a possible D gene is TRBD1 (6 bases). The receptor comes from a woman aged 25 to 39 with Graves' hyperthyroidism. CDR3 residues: CASSLYQGRTDTQYF. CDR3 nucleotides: TGTGCCAGCAGTTTATATCAGGGGCGCACAGATACGCAGTATTTT.